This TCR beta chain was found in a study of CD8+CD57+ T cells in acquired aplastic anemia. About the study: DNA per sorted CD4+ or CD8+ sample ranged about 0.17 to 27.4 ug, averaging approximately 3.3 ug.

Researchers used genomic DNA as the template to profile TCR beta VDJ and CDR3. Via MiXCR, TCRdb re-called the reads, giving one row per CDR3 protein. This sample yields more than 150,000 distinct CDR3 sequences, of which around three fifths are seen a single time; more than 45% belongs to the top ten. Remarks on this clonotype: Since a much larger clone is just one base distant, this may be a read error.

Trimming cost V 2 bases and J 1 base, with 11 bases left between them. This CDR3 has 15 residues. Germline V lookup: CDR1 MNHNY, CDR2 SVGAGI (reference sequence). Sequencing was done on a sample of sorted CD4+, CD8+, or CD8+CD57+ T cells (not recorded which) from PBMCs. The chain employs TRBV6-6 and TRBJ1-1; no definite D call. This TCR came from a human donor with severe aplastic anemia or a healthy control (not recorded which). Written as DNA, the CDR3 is TGTGCCAGCAGTTACGAGAGCCCGGAGAACACTGAAGCTTTCTTT. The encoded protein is CASSYESPENTEAFF.